Below are 30 T cell receptor beta chains sequenced from a single sample in a study of OX40 agonist ivuxolimab in advanced cancers. The method was immunoSEQ multiplex PCR; TCRdb's version includes in-frame clones alone and lacks a portion of them. The sample holds around 63,000 clones, about nine tenths seen once. Sequences were derived from CD4+ or CD8+ T cells sorted from blood, sampled in a trial of the OX40 agonist ivuxolimab. These TCRs come from an adult with an advanced solid tumor such as melanoma, head and neck, liver or kidney cancer.

The chain combines TRBV25-1 with TRBJ1-1, with D possibly matching TRBD1 (5 bases). V was shortened by 5 bases and J by 8 bases, with 15 bases between the two germline ends. The CDR3 totals 13 residues. Germline V gene data show CDR1 as MGHDK and CDR2 as SYGVNS. CDR3 in DNA: TGTGCCAGCAGTATTCGGGACGGATCAGAAGCTTTCTTT. Translated, it gives CASSIRDGSEAFF. Drawing the rest from reference TRBV25-1 and TRBJ1-1, the complete variable domain is EADIYQTPRYLVIGTGKKITLECSQTMGHDKMYWYQQDPGMELHLIHYSYGVNSTEKGDLSSESTVSRIRTEHFPLTLESARPSHTSQYLCASSIRDGSEAFFGQGTRLTVV.

The chain carries TRBV19 and TRBJ2-1; TRBD1 is a possible D gene (6 bases). The V gene lost 0 bases and the J gene lost 7 bases, with 16 bases spanning the gap. This CDR3 contains 16 residues. Germline V gives CDR1 LNHDA, CDR2 SQIVND (reference sequence). This CDR3 is CASSIERGTPPNEQFF. The CDR3 DNA reads as TGTGCCAGTAGTATAGAGAGGGGGACCCCCCCGAATGAGCAGTTCTTC.

This chain links TRBV5-8 with TRBJ1-2; TRBD1 matches 9 bases. The length of the CDR3 is 15 residues. V was pared by 0 bases and J by 3 bases, with 3 bases of the junction left unmatched. Per the germline V gene, CDR1 is SGHTS and CDR2 is YDEGEE. DNA of the CDR3: TGTGCCAGCAGCTTGGGTGGACAGGGGTACTATGGCTACACCTTC. This encodes CASSLGGQGYYGYTF.

The CDR3 nucleotides read TGTGCCAGCAGCTTGGACGCAACACAAGAGACCCAGTACTTC. Protein: CASSLDATQETQYF. The chain carries TRBV5-6 and TRBJ2-5; no firm D call. This CDR3 has 14 residues. The germline V gene encodes CDR1 SGHDT and CDR2 YYEEEE. V was clipped by 0 bases and J by 2 bases, with 8 bases between them.

The chain carries TRBV7-8 and TRBJ2-1, with D maybe TRBD1 (5 bases). The CDR3 runs 17 residues. Looked up from germline, CDR1 is SGHVS and CDR2 is FQNEAQ. V was clipped by 1 base and J by 5 bases, with 18 bases between them. The CDR3 nucleotides are TGTGCCAGCAGCTTAGACCCCCCAACGGCAGGGAACAATGAGCAGTTCTTC. It specifies CASSLDPPTAGNNEQFF.

This chain uses TRBV4-1 with TRBJ2-3, with 12 bases matching TRBD1. The length of the CDR3 is 18 residues. V lost 0 bases, J lost 4 bases, and 8 bases stayed unmatched. Per germline, CDR1 MGHRA and CDR2 YSYEKL. The CDR3 reads CASSQEPGQGAFADTQYF. CDR3 coding DNA: TGCGCCAGCAGCCAAGAGCCGGGACAGGGGGCTTTCGCAGATACGCAGTATTTT.

The chain has TRBV5-1 and TRBJ2-3, with 14 bases aligning to TRBD2. V trimming: 4 bases; J trimming: 7 bases; junction bases outside the gene matches: 8. Germline loops: CDR1 SGHRS, CDR2 YFSETQ. This CDR3 region has 16 residues. This CDR3 is CASSPLTSGGANTQYF. The CDR3 DNA reads as TGCGCCAGCAGCCCACTGACTAGCGGGGGGGCGAATACGCAGTATTTT.

The rearrangement uses TRBV6-1 and TRBJ2-7, with 9 bases fitting TRBD1. Germline V gene data show CDR1 as MNHNS and CDR2 as SASEGT. CDR3 length equals 15 residues. The V and J ends lost 5 bases and 3 bases, in that order; junction bases with no gene match: 8. As DNA, the CDR3 is TGTGCCAGCAGTCATGCCGGGACAGGGTTCTACGAGCAGTACTTC. Protein product: CASSHAGTGFYEQYF.

The CDR3 bases are TGTGCCAGCAGCCAGACCATGAATCAGCCCCAGCATTTT. This sequence encodes CASSQTMNQPQHF. V and J are TRBV6-5 and TRBJ1-5; unclear D gene. CDR1 is MNHEY and CDR2 is SVGAGI in the germline V gene. The V gene lost 6 bases and the J gene lost 4 bases, with 10 bases spanning the gap. The CDR3 length is 13 residues.

The CDR3, as DNA: TGTGCCAGCAGTGAACGGTACAGGGAGTACAATGAGCAGTTCTTC. It encodes CASSERYREYNEQFF. The chain carries TRBV6-1 and TRBJ2-1; possible D gene TRBD1, 6 bases. CDR3 length: 15 residues. CDR1 and CDR2 from the germline V gene are MNHNS and SASEGT. V gave up 2 bases and J gave up 4 bases, with 12 bases separating them.

The chain joins TRBV6-1 to TRBJ2-7, with a possible D match to TRBD2 (6 bases). Germline lookup yields CDR1 MNHNS and CDR2 SASEGT. V shed 11 bases and J shed 3 bases, with 17 bases lying between them. The CDR3 contains 13 residues. The DNA for the CDR3 is TGTGCCGGAGCGGAGGGGACTCTCTACGAGCAGTACTTC. Encoded protein: CAGAEGTLYEQYF.

This clone was counted only a few times. This chain connects TRBV4-1 to TRBJ1-6; D possibly corresponds to TRBD1 (6 bases). There are 14 residues in the CDR3. V gave up 2 bases and J gave up 10 bases, with 12 bases separating them. CDR1 and CDR2 from the germline V gene are MGHRA and YSYEKL. CDR3 nucleotides: TGCGCCAGCAGCCAAACAGGGTTCGGGTCACCCCTCCACTTT. As protein: CASSQTGFGSPLHF.

V and J are TRBV14 and TRBJ1-1; D not certain. V dropped 3 bases and J dropped 2 bases, with 10 bases sitting between them. Germline loops: CDR1 SGHDN, CDR2 FVKESK. The CDR3 runs to 14 residues. The CDR3 sequence: CASSHRQPNTEAFF. For the CDR3, the DNA is TGTGCCAGCAGCCATCGTCAGCCCAACACTGAAGCTTTCTTT.

The gene calls are TRBV19 and TRBJ2-2; 10 bases fit TRBD1. There are 16 residues in the CDR3. Germline V CDR1 and CDR2: LNHDA, SQIVND (reference sequence). V lost 6 bases, J lost 5 bases, and 9 bases stayed unmatched. The CDR3 DNA reads as TGTGCCAGTAGAGTTCGAGGGACAGGGGTTACCGGGGAGCTGTTTTTT. Its translation is CASRVRGTGVTGELFF.

The chain links TRBV5-4 to TRBJ1-6, with a tentative D call TRBD1 (6 bases). The CDR3 sequence is 14 residues long. V lost 4 bases, J lost 10 bases, and 15 bases lay in between. Germline loops: CDR1 SGHNT, CDR2 YYREEE (reference sequence). The CDR3 sequence: CASSPGWGQSPLHF. Here the CDR3 DNA reads TGTGCCAGCAGCCCGGGGTGGGGGCAATCACCCCTCCACTTT.

The V and J genes are TRBV6-6 and TRBJ2-7, with a weak D call TRBD1 (6 bases). Germline-derived CDR1 and CDR2 are MNHNY and SVGAGI (reference sequence). V gave up 0 bases and J gave up 3 bases, with 12 bases separating them. The CDR3 has 15 amino acids. DNA of the CDR3: TGTGCCAGCAGTTACTCTCTCAGGGGTGACTACGAGCAGTACTTC. As protein: CASSYSLRGDYEQYF.

In its sample, this clone was seen once. The genes are TRBV11-2 and TRBJ2-3; 10 bases fit TRBD2. Trimming at V came to 0 bases and at J to 2 bases, leaving 8 bases not matched to a gene. CDR3 length: 18 amino acids. Germline V gives CDR1 SGHAT, CDR2 FQNNGV. This chain's CDR3 is CASSLDRSGGAYTDTQYF. The CDR3, as DNA: TGTGCCAGCAGCTTAGATCGAAGCGGGGGGGCCTACACAGATACGCAGTATTTT.

V gene TRBV4-1 combines with J gene TRBJ1-2; no clear D. The CDR3 consists of 13 residues. Germline-derived CDR1 and CDR2 are MGHRA and YSYEKL. V lost 0 bases to trimming and J lost 5 bases, with 7 bases between them. The CDR3 reads CASSQERRYGYTF. The CDR3 DNA is TGCGCCAGCAGCCAAGAGCGGAGGTATGGCTACACCTTC.

The V call is TRBV6-1, the J call TRBJ2-1; the match to TRBD2 covers 9 bases. The CDR3 has 14 amino acids. Trimming took 4 bases from V and 6 from J; bases not matched to a gene: 4. The germline gives CDR1 MNHNS, CDR2 SASEGT. For the CDR3, the DNA is TGTGCCAGCAGTGCAGCGGGGGGACTCAATGAGCAGTTCTTC. Residues: CASSAAGGLNEQFF.

This chain uses TRBV18 with TRBJ2-1, with 13 bases identical to TRBD2. Germline CDR1 is KGHSH and CDR2 is LQKENI. The CDR3 extends over 16 amino acids. V lost 1 base and J lost 6; bases outside the gene matches: 3. DNA for the CDR3: TGTGCCAGCTCACCACTACTAGCGGGGGGGCGCAATGAGCAGTTCTTC. Encoded protein: CASSPLLAGGRNEQFF.

The chain employs TRBV5-1 and TRBJ2-2; 7 bases match TRBD2. V was clipped by 2 bases and J by 4 bases; unmatched bases: 5. The length of the CDR3 is 15 residues. Germline-derived CDR1 and CDR2 are SGHRS and YFSETQ. In DNA form, the CDR3 reads TGCGCCAGCAGCTTCGGGGGGACGGTCACCGGGGAGCTGTTTTTT. Protein: CASSFGGTVTGELFF.

This clone has only a few counts. The V and J genes are TRBV6-1 and TRBJ1-5; the D gene is possibly TRBD1 (5 bases). V shed 0 bases and J shed 6 bases, with 15 bases lying between them. CDR3 length: 16 residues. Germline V gene data show CDR1 as MNHNS and CDR2 as SASEGT. CDR3 loop: CASSEAGGGFGQPQHF. The CDR3 DNA follows: TGTGCCAGCAGTGAAGCTGGGGGGGGTTTCGGTCAGCCCCAGCATTTT.

This rearrangement joins TRBV4-1 to TRBJ1-4; a possible D gene is TRBD1 (5 bases). In germline, CDR1 is MGHRA, CDR2 YSYEKL. The CDR3 has 14 residues. The V and J ends lost 4 bases and 7 bases respectively, with 13 bases between them. DNA for the CDR3: TGCGCCAGCAGCCGCCCCGGGACGGTTGAAAAACTGTTTTTT. It is translated as CASSRPGTVEKLFF.

CDR3 residues: CASSPRTGRYEQYF. CDR3 in DNA: TGCGCCAGCAGCCCAAGGACAGGGAGGTACGAGCAGTACTTC. V gene TRBV5-1 combines with J gene TRBJ2-7, with 8 bases fitting TRBD1. After removal of 4 bases from V and 4 bases from J, the junction contained 7 bases not matched to a gene. The CDR3 is 14 amino acids. From germline, CDR1 is SGHRS and CDR2 YFSETQ.

This clone occurred once. This chain joins TRBV6-6 and TRBJ2-7; TRBD2 agrees at 10 bases. V shed 7 bases, J shed 2 bases, and the junction held 11 bases outside the gene matches. Germline CDR1 is MNHNY and CDR2 is SVGAGI (reference sequence). This CDR3 is 16 amino acids long. The DNA of the CDR3 is TGTGCCAGCACCGGGAGGGGGCTAGCGGGGGCCTACGAGCAGTACTTC. Translated, it gives CASTGRGLAGAYEQYF.

The chain combines TRBV19 with TRBJ2-7, with 8 bases identical to TRBD2. CDR3 size: 16 residues. The trim removed 5 bases at V and 0 bases at J, leaving 9 bases unmatched. Germline CDR1 LNHDA, CDR2 SQIVND (reference sequence). DNA for the CDR3: TGTGCCAGTAGTGGTGGGATAGCGGGAAGCTCCTACGAGCAGTACTTC. Its protein is CASSGGIAGSSYEQYF.

This clone was seen more than once but under ten times. This chain joins TRBV5-1 and TRBJ2-7; D ambiguous. The CDR3 loop spans 13 amino acids. CDR1 and CDR2 from the germline V gene are SGHRS and YFSETQ. Trimming removed 5 bases from V and 2 bases from J, with 11 bases in between. The CDR3 DNA reads TGCGCCAGCAGTCATTCCAGTGCCTACGAGCAGTACTTC. It is translated as CASSHSSAYEQYF.

This chain uses TRBV12-5 with TRBJ1-2, with D possibly matching TRBD1 (6 bases). The CDR3 extends over 14 amino acids. From germline, CDR1 is LGHNT and CDR2 FRNRAP. The ends were cut back, 5 bases at V and 2 bases at J, with 12 bases in the middle. CDR3 bases: TGTGCTAGTGGTACCTATACAGGGAACTATGGCTACACCTTC. As protein: CASGTYTGNYGYTF.

The rearrangement joins TRBV5-1 to TRBJ2-7; D may be TRBD1 or TRBD2 (5 bases each). The V gene lost 2 bases and the J gene lost 6 bases, with 18 bases spanning the gap. CDR3 size: 15 residues. Germline lookup yields CDR1 SGHRS and CDR2 YFSETQ. In DNA, the CDR3 is TGCGCCAGCAGCTTACGGGTTGGGGGAATCCCCGAGCAGTACTTC. This encodes CASSLRVGGIPEQYF.

The chain carries TRBV19 and TRBJ1-5, with no clear D. The CDR3 has 18 residues. V was trimmed by 0 bases and J by 1 base, leaving 16 bases between them. Germline-derived CDR1 and CDR2 are LNHDA and SQIVND (reference sequence). The CDR3 is CASSIDGRAFRSNQPQHF. The CDR3 DNA sequence: TGTGCCAGTAGTATAGATGGGAGGGCGTTTCGCAGCAATCAGCCCCAGCATTTT.